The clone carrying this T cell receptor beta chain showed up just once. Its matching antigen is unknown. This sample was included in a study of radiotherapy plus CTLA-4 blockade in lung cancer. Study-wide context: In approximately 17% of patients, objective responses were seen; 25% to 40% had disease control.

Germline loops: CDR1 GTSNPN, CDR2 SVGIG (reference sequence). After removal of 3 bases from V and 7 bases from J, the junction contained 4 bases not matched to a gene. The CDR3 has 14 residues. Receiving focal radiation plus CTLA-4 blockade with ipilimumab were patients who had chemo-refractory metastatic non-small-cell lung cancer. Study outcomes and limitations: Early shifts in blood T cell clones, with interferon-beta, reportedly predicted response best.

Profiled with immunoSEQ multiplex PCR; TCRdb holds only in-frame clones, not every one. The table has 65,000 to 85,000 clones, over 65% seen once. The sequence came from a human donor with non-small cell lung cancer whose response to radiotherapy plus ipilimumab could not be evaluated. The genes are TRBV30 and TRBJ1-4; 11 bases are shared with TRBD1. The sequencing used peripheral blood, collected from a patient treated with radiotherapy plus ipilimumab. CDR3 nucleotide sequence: TGTGCCTGGAGCGGACAGGGGGCGGGTGAAAAACTGTTTTTT. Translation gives CAWSGQGAGEKLFF.